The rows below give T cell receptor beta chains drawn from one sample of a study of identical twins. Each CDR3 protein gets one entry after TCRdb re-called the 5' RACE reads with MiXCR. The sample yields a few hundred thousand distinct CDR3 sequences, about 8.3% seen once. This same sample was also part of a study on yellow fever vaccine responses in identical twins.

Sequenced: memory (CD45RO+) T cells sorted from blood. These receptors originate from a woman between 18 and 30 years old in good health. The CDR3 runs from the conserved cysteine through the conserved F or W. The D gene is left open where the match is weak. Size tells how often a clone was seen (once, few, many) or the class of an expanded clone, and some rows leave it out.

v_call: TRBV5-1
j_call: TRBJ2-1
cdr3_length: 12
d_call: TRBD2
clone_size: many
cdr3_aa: CASGMTAGEQFF
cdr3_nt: TGCGCCAGCGGTATGACAGCGGGGGAGCAGTTCTTC

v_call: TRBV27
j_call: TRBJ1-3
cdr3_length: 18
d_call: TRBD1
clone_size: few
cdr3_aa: CASSSHPTGGLRGNTIYF
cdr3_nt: TGTGCCAGCAGTTCCCACCCCACAGGGGGCCTACGTGGAAACACCATATATTTT

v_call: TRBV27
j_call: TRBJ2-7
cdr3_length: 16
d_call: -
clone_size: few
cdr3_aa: CASRSSSTRRLDEQYF
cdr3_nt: TGTGCCAGCAGAAGCTCTTCGACTAGGCGTTTAGACGAGCAGTACTTC

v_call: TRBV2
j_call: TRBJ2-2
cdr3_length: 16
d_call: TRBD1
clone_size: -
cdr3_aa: CASSDIGTGGNGELFF
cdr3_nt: TGTGCCAGCAGTGACATCGGGACAGGGGGAAACGGGGAGCTGTTTTTT

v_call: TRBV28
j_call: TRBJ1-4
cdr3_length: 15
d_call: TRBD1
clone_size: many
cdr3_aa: CASSVTGVTNEKLFF
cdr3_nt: TGTGCCAGCAGCGTCACAGGGGTGACTAATGAAAAACTGTTTTTT

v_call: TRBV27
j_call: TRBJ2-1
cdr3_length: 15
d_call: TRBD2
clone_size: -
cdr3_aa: CASSLWASGSYEQFF
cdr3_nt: TGTGCCAGCAGTTTATGGGCTAGCGGGAGCTATGAGCAGTTCTTC

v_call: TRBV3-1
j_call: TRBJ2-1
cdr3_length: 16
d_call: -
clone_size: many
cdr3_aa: CASSLGLQNHYNEQFF
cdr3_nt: TGTGCCAGCAGCCTGGGACTGCAGAATCATTACAATGAGCAGTTCTTC

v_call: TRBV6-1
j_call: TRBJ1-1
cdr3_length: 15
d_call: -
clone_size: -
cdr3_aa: CASSLRQTLNTEAFF
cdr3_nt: TGTGCCAGCAGCCTTCGACAGACCCTGAACACTGAAGCTTTCTTT

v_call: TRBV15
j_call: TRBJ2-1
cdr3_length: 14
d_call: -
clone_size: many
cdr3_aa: CATSSSGLDNEQFF
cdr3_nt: TGTGCCACCAGCAGCTCGGGGTTGGATAATGAGCAGTTCTTC

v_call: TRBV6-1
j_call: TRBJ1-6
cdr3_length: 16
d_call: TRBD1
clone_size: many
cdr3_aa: CASRPGTANRNSPLHF
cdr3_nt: TGTGCCAGCAGGCCCGGGACAGCTAACCGTAATTCACCCCTCCACTTT

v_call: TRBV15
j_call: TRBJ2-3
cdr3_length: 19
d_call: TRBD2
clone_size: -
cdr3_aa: CATSRVPAWDYLYTDTQYF
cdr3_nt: TGTGCCACCAGCAGAGTCCCTGCCTGGGACTACCTTTACACAGATACGCAGTATTTT

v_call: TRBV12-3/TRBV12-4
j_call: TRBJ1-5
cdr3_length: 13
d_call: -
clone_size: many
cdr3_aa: CASSLQSSQPQHF
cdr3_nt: TGTGCCAGCAGTTTACAGAGTAGTCAGCCCCAGCATTTT

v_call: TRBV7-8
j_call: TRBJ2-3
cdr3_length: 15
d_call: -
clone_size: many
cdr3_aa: CASSLTVTSTDTQYF
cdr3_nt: TGTGCCAGCAGCCTGACAGTGACTAGCACAGATACGCAGTATTTT

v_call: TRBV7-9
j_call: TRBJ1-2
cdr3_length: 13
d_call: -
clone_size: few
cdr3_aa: CASSLEVRDGYTF
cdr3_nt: TGTGCCAGCAGCTTAGAGGTACGAGATGGCTACACCTTC

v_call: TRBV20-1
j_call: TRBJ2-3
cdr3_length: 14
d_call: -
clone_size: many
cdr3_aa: CSANQGLKGDTQYF
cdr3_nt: TGCAGTGCTAACCAGGGACTCAAGGGAGATACGCAGTATTTT

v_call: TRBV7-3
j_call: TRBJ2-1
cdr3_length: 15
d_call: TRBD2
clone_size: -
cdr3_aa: CASSLSGRAGNEQFF
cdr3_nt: TGTGCCAGCAGCTTGAGCGGGAGGGCCGGCAATGAGCAGTTCTTC

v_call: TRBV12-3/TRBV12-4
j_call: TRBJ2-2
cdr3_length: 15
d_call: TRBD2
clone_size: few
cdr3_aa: CASSRLAGPTGELFF
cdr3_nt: TGTGCCAGCAGCAGACTAGCGGGACCCACCGGGGAGCTGTTTTTT

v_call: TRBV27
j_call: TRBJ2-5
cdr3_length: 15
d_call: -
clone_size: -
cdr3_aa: CASSFILGSGETQYF
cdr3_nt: TGTGCCAGCAGTTTCATCTTAGGGTCGGGAGAGACCCAGTACTTC

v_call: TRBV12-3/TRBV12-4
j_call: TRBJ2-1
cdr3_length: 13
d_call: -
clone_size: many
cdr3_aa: CASRQTGGLSPFF
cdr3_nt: TGTGCCAGCCGACAGACAGGAGGCCTTAGTCCGTTCTTC

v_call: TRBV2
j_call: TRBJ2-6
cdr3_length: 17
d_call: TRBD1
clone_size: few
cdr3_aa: CASSGRAGGFGANVLTF
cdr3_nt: TGTGCCAGCAGTGGGCGAGCAGGGGGCTTTGGGGCCAACGTCCTGACTTTC